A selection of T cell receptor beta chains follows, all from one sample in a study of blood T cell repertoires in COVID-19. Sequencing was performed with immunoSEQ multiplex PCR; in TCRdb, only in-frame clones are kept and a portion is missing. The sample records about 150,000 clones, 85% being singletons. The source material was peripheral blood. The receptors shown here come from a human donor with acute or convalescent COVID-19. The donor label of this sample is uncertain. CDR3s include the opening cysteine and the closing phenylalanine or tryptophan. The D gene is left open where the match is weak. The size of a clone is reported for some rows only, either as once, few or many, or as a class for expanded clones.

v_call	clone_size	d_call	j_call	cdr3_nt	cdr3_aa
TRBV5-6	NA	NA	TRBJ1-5	TGTGCCAGCAGCTTAGGGCGGGGGCAGCCCCAGCATTTT	CASSLGRGQPQHF
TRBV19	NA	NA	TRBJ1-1	TGTGCCAGTAGTATACAGGGATCAATGAACACTGAAGCTTTCTTT	CASSIQGSMNTEAFF
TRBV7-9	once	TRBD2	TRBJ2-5	TGTGCCAGCCTACGGGGGGGCCAAGAGACCCAGTACTTC	CASLRGGQETQYF
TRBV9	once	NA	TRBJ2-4	TGTGCCAGCAGCGTAGGGCATACCCTAGCCAAAAACATTCAGTACTTC	CASSVGHTLAKNIQYF
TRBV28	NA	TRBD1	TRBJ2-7	TGTGCCAGTTGGGGACAGGGGGCACGCGAGCAGTACTTC	CASWGQGAREQYF
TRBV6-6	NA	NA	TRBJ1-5	TGTGCCAGCAGTTCCCGGGACACCAATCAGCCCCAGCATTTT	CASSSRDTNQPQHF
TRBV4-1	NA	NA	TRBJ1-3	TGCGCCAGCAGCCAAGATCAAGGGGTTCGGACTGGAAACACCATATATTTT	CASSQDQGVRTGNTIYF
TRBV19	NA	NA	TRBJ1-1	TGTGCCAGTAGTATTATCGCCAGGACTGAAGCTTTCTTT	CASSIIARTEAFF
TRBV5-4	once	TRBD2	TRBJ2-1	TGTGCCAGCAGCAACAGGACTAGCGCTGCGGCGGTGTTGCAGTTCTTC	CASSNRTSAAAVLQFF
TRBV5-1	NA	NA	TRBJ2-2	TGCGCCAGCAGCAGGGGGTCCGGGACTACTAACACCGGGGAGCTGTTTTTT	CASSRGSGTTNTGELFF
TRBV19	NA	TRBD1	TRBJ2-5	TGTGCCAGTAGTACACCACAGGGGGCTGAGGAGACCCAGTACTTC	CASSTPQGAEETQYF
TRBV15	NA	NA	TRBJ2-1	TGTGCCACCAGCGTCTTATACAATGAGCAGTTCTTC	CATSVLYNEQFF
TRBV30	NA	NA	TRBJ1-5	TGTGCCTGGAGTGGGACAGCGGCATATCAGCCCCAGCATTTT	CAWSGTAAYQPQHF
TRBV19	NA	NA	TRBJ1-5	TGTGCCAGTAGTATCTTTGGCGGGGCCTATAGCAATCAGCCCCAGCATTTT	CASSIFGGAYSNQPQHF
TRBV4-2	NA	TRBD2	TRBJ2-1	TGTGCCAGCAGCCAAGGGATGCGTCGGGGGGGCCATGAGCAGTTCTTC	CASSQGMRRGGHEQFF
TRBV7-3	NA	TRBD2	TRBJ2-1	TGTGCCAGCAGCTTAGCGGGAGATAGCTACAATGAGCAGTTCTTC	CASSLAGDSYNEQFF
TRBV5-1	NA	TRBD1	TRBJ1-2	TGCGCCAGCAGCTTGCCGTCAGGGGGCCAAAACTATGGCTACACCTTC	CASSLPSGGQNYGYTF
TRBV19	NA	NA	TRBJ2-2	TGTGCCAGTAGTACCAAACAGGGTGCCGGGGAGCTGTTTTTT	CASSTKQGAGELFF
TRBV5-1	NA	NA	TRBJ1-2	TGCGCCAGCAGCTTCACCTCAGCTAACTATGGCTACACCTTC	CASSFTSANYGYTF
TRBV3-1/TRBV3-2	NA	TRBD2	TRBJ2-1	TGTGCCAGCAGTCTAGCGGGGGGCAATTCGTACAATGAGCAGTTCTTC	CASSLAGGNSYNEQFF
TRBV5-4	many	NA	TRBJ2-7	TGTGCCAGCAGCTTGGATCAGAGTCGGGGTACCGAGCAGTACTTC	CASSLDQSRGTEQYF
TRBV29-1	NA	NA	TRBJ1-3	TGCAGCGTTCGCGGCCCTGGAAACACCATATATTTT	CSVRGPGNTIYF
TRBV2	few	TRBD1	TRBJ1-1	TGTGCCAGCAGGAGGACAGGGATCGATGAAGCTTTCTTT	CASRRTGIDEAFF
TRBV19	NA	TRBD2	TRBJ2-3	TGTGCCAGTCAACCATGGGGTCTAGCGGGGGACACAGATACGCAGTATTTT	CASQPWGLAGDTDTQYF
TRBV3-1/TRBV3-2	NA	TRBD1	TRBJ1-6	TGTGCCAGCAGCCAACAGGGGGATTCACCCCTCCACTTT	CASSQQGDSPLHF
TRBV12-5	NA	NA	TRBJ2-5	TGTGCTAGTGGTTTGGTACTCTTTAGTTCAGAGACCCAGTACTTC	CASGLVLFSSETQYF
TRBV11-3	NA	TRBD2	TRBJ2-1	TGTGCCAGCAGCTCGACAGGAATGCGGGGGGGCAATGAGCAGTTCTTC	CASSSTGMRGGNEQFF
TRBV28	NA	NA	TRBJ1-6	TGTGCCAGCAGTTTATTTGATGGGCAGGGGACGACTAATTCACCCCTCCACTTT	CASSLFDGQGTTNSPLHF
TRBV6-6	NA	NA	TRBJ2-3	TGTGCCAGCACCCTAGACGGCACAGATACGCAGTATTTT	CASTLDGTDTQYF
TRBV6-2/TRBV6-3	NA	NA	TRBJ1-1	TGTGCCAGCAGCCCGGACAGCAGTTTAGAAGCTTTCTTT	CASSPDSSLEAFF
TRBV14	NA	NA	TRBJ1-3	TGTGCCAGCAGCCCCCGGACAGCTGGAAACACCATATATTTT	CASSPRTAGNTIYF
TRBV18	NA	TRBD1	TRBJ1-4	TGTGCCAGCTCACCACCGACAGGGATGGGGTGGACTAATGAAAAACTGTTTTTT	CASSPPTGMGWTNEKLFF
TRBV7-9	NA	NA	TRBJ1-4	TGTGCCAGCAGCCCAAACCCACAGGGTTGGGGAAATGAAAAACTGTTTTTT	CASSPNPQGWGNEKLFF
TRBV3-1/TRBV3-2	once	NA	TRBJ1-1	TGTGCCAGCAGCCCACGGGAGTACACTGAAGCTTTCTTT	CASSPREYTEAFF
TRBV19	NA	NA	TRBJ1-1	TGTGCCAGTAGTATAGTGGGCACCTTCACTGAAGCTTTCTTT	CASSIVGTFTEAFF
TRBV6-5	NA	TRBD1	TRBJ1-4	TGTGCCAGCAGACCTCAGGGGGCCGATGAAAAACTGTTTTTT	CASRPQGADEKLFF
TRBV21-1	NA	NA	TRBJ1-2	TGTGCCAGCAGCAGAGACCTACAGGGGAACTATGGCTACACCTTC	CASSRDLQGNYGYTF
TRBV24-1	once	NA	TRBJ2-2	TGTGCCACCAGTGATTTCGGGGAGAAAACCGGGGAGCTGTTTTTT	CATSDFGEKTGELFF
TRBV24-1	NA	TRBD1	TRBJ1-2	TGTGCCACGGCGGGCTCCGGGACAGGGGGCGAAGGCTACACCTTC	CATAGSGTGGEGYTF
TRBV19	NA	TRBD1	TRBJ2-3	TGTGCCACCCAAAACCGACAGGGAGCCACAGATACGCAGTATTTT	CATQNRQGATDTQYF
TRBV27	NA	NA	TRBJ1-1	TGTGCCAGCAGTAAGGGATATAGCGGCACTGAAGCTTTCTTT	CASSKGYSGTEAFF
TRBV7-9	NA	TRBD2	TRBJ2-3	TGTGCCAGCAGCCCCACTAGCGGGGATACGCAGTATTTT	CASSPTSGDTQYF
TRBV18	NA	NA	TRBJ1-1	TGTGCCAGCTCACCGGACAGATCGAACACTGAAGCTTTCTTT	CASSPDRSNTEAFF
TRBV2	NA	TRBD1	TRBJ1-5	TGTGCCAGCAGAGACAGGGTCCCCAATCAGCCCCAGCATTTT	CASRDRVPNQPQHF